A selection of T cell receptor beta chains follows, all from one sample in a study of T-cell memory formation after mild COVID-19. TCRdb reprocessed the 5' RACE reads via MiXCR and lists one record per CDR3 protein. Among roughly 480,000 distinct CDR3 sequences listed, roughly 25% were seen once. The specimen sequenced was PBMCs or a T cell subset sorted from them (not recorded which). The receptors come from an adult woman who had mild COVID-19 (a few samples of this study predate the infection). Cell type and time point are not known. CDR3s include the opening cysteine and the closing phenylalanine or tryptophan. The D gene is left open where the match is weak. Rows give clone size only sometimes, using once, few, many, or a class for an expanded clone.

>few|NA|TRBV19|TRBJ2-3
CASSIHGGPGDTQYF
TGTGCCAGTAGTATTCACGGGGGGCCAGGAGATACGCAGTATTTT
>NA|NA|TRBV7-8|TRBJ2-3
CASSLLGPIGGSDTQYF
TGTGCCAGCAGCTTATTGGGCCCCATAGGGGGATCAGATACGCAGTATTTT
>few|TRBD1|TRBV7-9|TRBJ1-2
CASSDQGDYGYTF
TGTGCCAGCAGCGACCAGGGGGACTATGGCTACACCTTC
>NA|NA|TRBV27|TRBJ2-5
CASCKQGYETQYF
TGTGCCAGCTGTAAACAGGGTTATGAGACCCAGTACTTC
>NA|TRBD2|TRBV19|TRBJ2-1
CASNAGGPSNEQFF
TGTGCCAGTAACGCGGGAGGGCCCTCCAATGAGCAGTTCTTC
>few|NA|TRBV12-3/TRBV12-4|TRBJ2-1
CATGEYQQFF
TGTGCCACCGGAGAGTACCAGCAGTTCTTC
>few|NA|TRBV29-1|TRBJ2-1
CSVDVAGVAYEQFF
TGCAGCGTTGATGTCGCAGGGGTGGCGTATGAGCAGTTCTTC
>NA|TRBD2|TRBV7-2|TRBJ2-1
CASSLLLAGGPQYNEQFF
TGTGCCAGCAGCTTACTCCTAGCGGGAGGTCCCCAATACAATGAGCAGTTCTTC
>few|TRBD1|TRBV7-9|TRBJ2-2
CASSGQGGAGELFF
TGTGCCAGCAGCGGACAGGGGGGAGCCGGGGAGCTGTTTTTT
>NA|TRBD2|TRBV7-9|TRBJ2-5
CASSSAGAKTQYF
TGTGCCAGCAGCTCAGCGGGGGCAAAGACCCAGTACTTC
>few|NA|TRBV7-2|TRBJ1-2
CASSFSRDYGYTF
TGTGCCAGCAGCTTCTCCAGGGACTATGGCTACACCTTC